The 29 T cell receptor beta chains in this list originate from one sample, sequenced in a study of cytomegalovirus exposure and HLA in healthy donors (dated by TCRdb to about 2017). The protocol used for the library was the immunoSEQ multiplex PCR assay. For the multiplex PCR, a mixture combining 60 forward primers for TCR Vbeta segments and 13 reverse primers for TCR Jbeta segments was used. The clones in this table, taken by TCRdb from immuneACCESS, are in-frame only. Not every clone is retained; where verified, under half of the shortfall comes from an unresolved V gene, and the cause of the rest is unknown. A total of roughly 170,000 clones appear in this sample, approximately 80% of them only once. Approximately 1.8% of the sample is taken by the ten largest. The sample was PBMCs. Every receptor here comes from a woman aged 30 to 39 in good health and CMV-seronegative.

V gene TRBV4-1 combines with J gene TRBJ2-7, with D perhaps matching TRBD2 (6 bases). This CDR3 is built from 16 residues. The germline V gene has CDR1 MGHRA and CDR2 YSYEKL. V lost 4 bases and J 1 base, leaving 17 bases between the germline ends. The CDR3 protein is CASSLGVSGPSYEQYF. The CDR3 region has the DNA TGCGCCAGCAGCCTGGGGGTTAGCGGACCATCCTACGAGCAGTACTTC.

The chain links TRBV6-1 to TRBJ1-1; D unresolved. CDR1 MNHNS and CDR2 SASEGT come from the germline V gene. The CDR3 covers 14 residues. V lost 7 bases and J lost 1, with 13 bases in between. CDR3 amino acids: CASNERAGNTEAFF. CDR3 nucleotides: TGTGCCAGCAACGAGAGGGCAGGGAACACTGAAGCTTTCTTT.

This clone was observed once. V is TRBV7-9 and J is TRBJ2-7; D might be TRBD1 (6 bases). This CDR3 region has 15 residues. V was shortened by 4 bases and J by 6 bases, with 19 bases between the two germline ends. Germline CDR1 and CDR2: SEHNR and FQNEAQ (reference sequence). CDR3 coding DNA: TGTGCCAGCAGCTACAGGACAGTTATAGGCTCCGAGCAGTACTTC. It is translated as CASSYRTVIGSEQYF.

In its sample, this clone was seen once. The missing conserved phenylalanine or tryptophan at the end of this CDR3 makes a read error likely. CDR3 bases: TGCAGCGTTGACACCGGGACAGGGGTTAACTATGGCTACACCGTC. It codes for CSVDTGTGVNYGYTV. The genes are TRBV29-1 and TRBJ1-2, with TRBD1 identical over 10 bases. The trim removed 3 bases at V and 1 base at J, leaving 5 bases unmatched. Germline assignment: CDR1 SQVTM and CDR2 ANQGSEA. The CDR3 loop spans 15 amino acids.

This clone was seen just once. This chain uses TRBV27 with TRBJ1-5, with D perhaps matching TRBD1 (6 bases). Germline CDR1 reads MNHEY; CDR2 reads SMNVEV (reference sequence). V was pared by 5 bases and J by 5 bases, with 16 bases between. The CDR3 totals 15 residues. CDR3: CASSITGIWDQPQHF. CDR3 sequence (DNA): TGTGCCAGCAGTATCACAGGGATTTGGGATCAGCCCCAGCATTTT.

This chain uses TRBV5-1 with TRBJ2-1; 8 nucleotides align to TRBD1. This CDR3 has 15 amino acids. Germline V CDR1 and CDR2: SGHRS, YFSETQ. V was pared by 1 base and J by 6 bases, with 6 bases of the junction left unmatched. For the CDR3, the DNA is TGCGCCAGCAGCTTGAGGACAGGGTTGGGCAATGAGCAGTTCTTC. It translates to CASSLRTGLGNEQFF.

This sequence joins TRBV19 and TRBJ1-2; a weak D match, TRBD1 (5 bases). Per the germline V gene, CDR1 is LNHDA and CDR2 is SQIVND (reference sequence). Trimming pared 0 bases from V and 2 bases from J, leaving 10 bases between. This CDR3 spans 15 amino acids. The CDR3 protein is CASSIDHKGNYGYTF. CDR3 in DNA: TGTGCCAGTAGTATAGATCATAAGGGGAACTATGGCTACACCTTC.

This clone was counted once. The chain joins TRBV19 to TRBJ2-1; D ambiguous. The CDR3 is 13 residues long. Trimming cost V 7 bases and J 1 base, with 8 bases left between them. From germline, CDR1 is LNHDA and CDR2 SQIVND (reference sequence). The CDR3 spells CASTPRSYNEQFF. The CDR3 coding sequence is TGTGCCAGTACCCCCAGATCCTACAATGAGCAGTTCTTC.

V usage is TRBV19 and J usage is TRBJ2-1; D is unresolved. Germline CDR1 is LNHDA and CDR2 is SQIVND (reference sequence). This CDR3 spans 11 amino acids. The germline V and J ends were trimmed by 4 bases and 10 bases, with 8 bases remaining between them. CDR3 in amino acids: CASSTAGEQFF. The CDR3 DNA follows: TGTGCCAGTAGTACCGCCGGGGAGCAGTTCTTC.

The chain carries TRBV6-5 and TRBJ2-3, with D possibly TRBD2 on 5 matching bases. The ends were cut back, 6 bases at V and 3 bases at J, with 10 bases in the middle. This CDR3 region has 13 residues. Per the germline V gene, CDR1 is MNHEY and CDR2 is SVGAGI. CDR3 in amino acids: CASRILGTDTQYF. CDR3 coding DNA: TGTGCCAGCAGAATACTAGGAACAGATACGCAGTATTTT.

The count of this clone is one. This rearrangement joins TRBV9 to TRBJ2-7, with D uncertain. The germline V gene has CDR1 SGDLS and CDR2 YYNGEE. The V end was cut by 5 bases, the J end by 1 base, with 7 bases between. The CDR3 spans 12 residues. The CDR3 coding sequence is TGTGCCAGCAGTCTAGAATCCTACGAGCAGTACTTC. This codes for CASSLESYEQYF.

V is TRBV20-1 and J is TRBJ1-1, with D unclear. V was shortened by 3 bases and J by 1 base, with 3 bases between the two germline ends. The CDR3 is 11 residues long. In germline, CDR1 is DFQATT, CDR2 SNEGSKA (reference sequence). The CDR3 region is CSASGNTEAFF. The CDR3 DNA follows: TGCAGTGCTAGCGGGAACACTGAAGCTTTCTTT.

The CDR3 loop reads CASSLQPGGRTGELFF. The CDR3 DNA reads TGCGCCAGCAGCCTTCAGCCGGGAGGACGCACCGGGGAGCTGTTTTTT. The rearrangement joins TRBV4-3 to TRBJ2-2, with 7 nucleotides matching TRBD2. Germline values: CDR1 LGHNA, CDR2 YSLEER. CDR3 size: 16 residues. The V gene end was trimmed by 4 bases and the J gene end by 4 bases; junction bases not matched to a gene: 9.

The chain couples TRBV6-1 to TRBJ1-4; possibly TRBD1 for D (5 bases). Per germline, CDR1 MNHNS and CDR2 SASEGT. The CDR3 contains 14 residues. V lost 7 bases to trimming and J lost 5 bases, with 14 bases between them. This CDR3 is CASKPGLPNEKLFF. DNA for the CDR3: TGTGCCAGCAAGCCGGGACTGCCGAATGAAAAACTGTTTTTT.

The V and J genes are TRBV19 and TRBJ1-4, with 7 bases identical to TRBD1. The germline CDR1 and CDR2 sequences are LNHDA and SQIVND (reference sequence). With V trimmed by 6 bases and J by 4 bases, 11 bases remained unmatched. CDR3 length equals 16 residues. The CDR3 loop reads CASSVTPGQFNEKLFF. CDR3 nucleotide sequence: TGTGCCAGTAGCGTCACTCCGGGACAGTTTAATGAAAAACTGTTTTTT. Filled out from reference TRBV19 and TRBJ1-4, the complete variable domain reads DGGITQSPKYLFRKEGQNVTLSCEQNLNHDAMYWYRQDPGQGLRLIYYSQIVNDFQKGDIAEGYSVSREKKESFPLTVTSAQKNPTAFYLCASSVTPGQFNEKLFFGSGTQLSVL.

This clone was picked up one time. The chain has TRBV4-1 and TRBJ2-1; 10 bases line up with TRBD1. The CDR3 totals 15 residues. The ends lost 1 base at V and 8 bases at J; junction bases unmatched: 5. Germline CDR1 and CDR2: MGHRA and YSYEKL. CDR3 nucleotides: TGCGCCAGCAGCCAAGTAGGGACAGGGGTGGATGAGCAGTTCTTC. Its translation is CASSQVGTGVDEQFF.

About this clone: Within the sample, other DNA sequences also encode this same CDR3. The rearrangement joins TRBV5-1 to TRBJ2-7, with a possible D match to TRBD2 (6 bases). CDR3 length: 13 amino acids. Trimming removed 0 bases from V and 3 bases from J, with 7 bases in between. CDR1 and CDR2 from the germline V gene are SGHRS and YFSETQ. CDR3 bases: TGCGCCAGCAGCTTGGGCGGGAACTACGAGCAGTACTTC. Residues: CASSLGGNYEQYF.

This clone was counted only a few times. The CDR3 spells CASSQGEGAIQPQHF. In DNA form, the CDR3 reads TGCGCCAGCAGCCAAGGTGAGGGGGCGATTCAGCCCCAGCATTTT. The chain uses TRBV4-1 and TRBJ1-5, with 7 positions matching TRBD1. Germline CDR1 and CDR2: MGHRA and YSYEKL. Trimming removed 1 base from V and 6 bases from J; junction bases left unmatched: 6. CDR3 size: 15 residues.

This clone was observed a few times. This sequence joins TRBV30 and TRBJ2-7, with TRBD2 matching 8 bases. Germline V gene lookup returns CDR1 GTSNPN and CDR2 SVGIG (reference sequence). V was pared by 0 bases and J by 3 bases, with 7 bases of the junction left unmatched. The CDR3 is 15 residues long. CDR3 sequence reads: CAWSVGAAGGYEQYF. CDR3 DNA: TGTGCCTGGAGTGTAGGGGCGGCGGGGGGCTACGAGCAGTACTTC.

This chain's CDR3 is CASSQDLRRLGHTGELFF. In DNA form, the CDR3 reads TGTGCCAGCAGCCAAGATCTCAGAAGACTAGGGCACACCGGGGAGCTGTTTTTT. The chain combines TRBV4-2 with TRBJ2-2; maybe TRBD2 (6 bases). CDR3 size: 18 residues. V lost 0 bases to trimming and J lost 3 bases, with 17 bases between them. Germline V gene lookup returns CDR1 LGHNA and CDR2 YNFKEQ.

The chain links TRBV6-4 to TRBJ1-6; no clear D. The CDR3 runs to 18 residues. Looked up from germline, CDR1 is MRHNA and CDR2 is SNTAGT. With 6 bases removed from V and 9 bases from J, the gap between germline ends came to 27 bases. The CDR3 sequence: CASRNYQGPVGSGSPLHF. The CDR3 coding sequence is TGTGCCAGCAGAAACTACCAAGGCCCGGTAGGATCGGGTTCACCCCTCCACTTT.

The chain recombines TRBV7-5 with TRBJ1-5; whether TRBD1, the table's D call, matches the DNA was not checked. TRBV7-5 is termed a pseudogene. CDR3 length equals 17 residues. This chain's CDR3 is CARSLVMTGTLHQPQHF. In DNA, the CDR3 is TGTGCCAGAAGCTTAGTGATGACAGGGACCCTCCATCAGCCCCAGCATTTT.

This clone was counted a single time. The gene calls are TRBV19 and TRBJ1-1; D is possibly TRBD1 (5 bases). V was shortened by 4 bases and J by 7 bases, with 13 bases between the two germline ends. This CDR3 is 13 amino acids long. Germline V gene sequence: CDR1 LNHDA, CDR2 SQIVND (reference sequence). This CDR3 is CASSTLDRFEAFF. CDR3 nucleotides: TGTGCCAGTAGTACCCTTGACAGATTTGAAGCTTTCTTT. Full variable domain (rest looked up from reference TRBV19 and TRBJ1-1): DGGITQSPKYLFRKEGQNVTLSCEQNLNHDAMYWYRQDPGQGLRLIYYSQIVNDFQKGDIAEGYSVSREKKESFPLTVTSAQKNPTAFYLCASSTLDRFEAFFGQGTRLTVV.

The chain has TRBV2 and TRBJ1-5; 8 bases are shared with TRBD1. CDR3 length equals 17 residues. The J segment lost 3 bases and the V segment lost 5 bases, leaving 12 bases of the junction unmatched. The germline V gene has CDR1 SNHLY and CDR2 FYNNEI. The CDR3 is CASSSLSTGATNQPQHF. In DNA form, the CDR3 reads TGTGCCAGCAGTTCCCTTTCGACAGGGGCTACCAATCAGCCCCAGCATTTT.

The rearrangement uses TRBV15 and TRBJ1-5; 7 bases line up with TRBD1. Germline V gene lookup returns CDR1 LNHNV and CDR2 YYDKDF (reference sequence). V lost 3 bases to trimming and J lost 0 bases; unmatched junction nucleotides: 8. This CDR3 is 17 amino acids long. CDR3 region: CATSSRAGTVSNQPQHF. The CDR3 nucleotides are TGTGCCACCAGCAGCCGCGCAGGGACAGTTAGCAATCAGCCCCAGCATTTT.

This clone was found once. This rearrangement joins TRBV7-9 to TRBJ1-2, with TRBD1 identical over 8 bases. Germline V gene data show CDR1 as SEHNR and CDR2 as FQNEAQ (reference sequence). V lost 4 bases and J lost 2; bases outside the gene matches: 3. The CDR3 extends over 14 amino acids. CDR3 residues: CASSSGTGNYGYTF. DNA for the CDR3: TGTGCCAGCAGCTCAGGGACAGGAAACTATGGCTACACCTTC.

J is TRBJ1-2 and V is TRBV5-8; TRBD1 aligns across 8 bases. Germline trimming cut 2 bases from V and 2 bases from J; bases unmatched to any gene: 5. The CDR3 is made up of 15 amino acids. CDR1 is SGHTS, CDR2 YDEGEE, per germline. CDR3 nucleotide sequence: TGTGCCAGCAGCTTACCGGGACAGGAGAACTATGGCTACACCTTC. Protein sequence: CASSLPGQENYGYTF.

This clone was counted a few times. V and J are TRBV15 and TRBJ2-1; perhaps TRBD1 as D (5 bases). Trimming took 5 bases from V and 7 from J, leaving 18 bases between them. The CDR3 has 15 residues. The V gene's germline CDR1 is LNHNV and CDR2 YYDKDF (reference sequence). DNA of the CDR3: TGTGCCACCAGCTGGAGAGCAGGGTGGTTGAATGAGCAGTTCTTC. It translates to CATSWRAGWLNEQFF. Complete variable domain (other parts from reference TRBV15 and TRBJ2-1): DAMVIQNPRYQVTQFGKPVTLSCSQTLNHNVMYWYQQKSSQAPKLLFHYYDKDFNNEADTPDNFQSRRPNTSFCFLDIRSPGLGDTAMYLCATSWRAGWLNEQFFGPGTRLTVL.

The V call is TRBV5-4, the J call TRBJ2-7; 7 bases map to TRBD2. The V gene end was trimmed by 3 bases and the J gene end by 0 bases; junction bases not matched to a gene: 3. The CDR3 is made up of 14 amino acids. Germline V gene sequence: CDR1 SGHNT, CDR2 YYREEE (reference sequence). The CDR3 sequence: CASSSGGSSYEQYF. CDR3 DNA: TGTGCCAGCAGCTCCGGGGGGAGCTCCTACGAGCAGTACTTC.